A single sample gave rise to the 7 T cell receptor beta chains below, sequenced in a study of identical twins. TCRdb re-called the 5' RACE reads with MiXCR, one entry per CDR3 protein. The sample includes over 600,000 distinct CDR3 sequences, roughly 20% of them seen just once. These data were likewise used in another study, on T cells expressing NK-cell markers.

What was sequenced was PBMCs. The receptors were sampled from a woman aged 18 to 35 in good health.

There are a few counts of this clonotype. The chain uses TRBV5-1 and TRBJ2-7, with TRBD2 identical over 10 bases. J lost 2 bases, V lost 6 bases, and 11 bases had no gene match. The CDR3 runs 16 residues. The germline V gene has CDR1 SGHRS and CDR2 YFSETQ. The CDR3 sequence is CASNFLGLAETYEQYF. The CDR3 nucleotides are TGCGCCAGCAACTTCCTTGGACTAGCGGAAACCTACGAGCAGTACTTC.

This clonotype was seen a few times. The rearrangement links TRBV12-3 or TRBV12-4 to TRBJ2-1; perhaps TRBD2 as D (5 bases). The CDR3 is 15 residues long. V was shortened by 6 bases and J by 5 bases, with 17 bases between the two germline ends. The CDR3 region has the DNA TGTGCCAGCAGCCCACGCACGGTACTAGACAATGAGCAGTTCTTC. This gives the protein CASSPRTVLDNEQFF.

The chain has TRBV5-1 and TRBJ2-3, with 7 positions matching TRBD1. From germline, CDR1 is SGHRS and CDR2 YFSETQ. There are 15 residues in the CDR3. V lost 2 bases, J lost 8 bases, and 11 bases stayed unmatched. This CDR3 reads CASSLRGQNLVTQYF. In nucleotides, the CDR3 is TGCGCCAGCAGCTTAAGGGGACAGAACCTAGTTACGCAGTATTTT.

As DNA, the CDR3 is TGTGCCAGCAGCCTGGGGGGCTCCGGGGAGCTGTTTTTT. The encoded protein is CASSLGGSGELFF. The chain has TRBV12-3 or TRBV12-4 and TRBJ2-2, with D perhaps TRBD1 or TRBD2 (6 bases each). The V and J ends lost 6 bases and 6 bases respectively, with 11 bases between them. This CDR3 has 13 amino acids.

This clonotype appeared many times. The rearrangement joins TRBV12-3 or TRBV12-4 to TRBJ2-1; no reliable D call. This CDR3 region has 15 residues. The V end lost 8 bases, the J end lost 2 bases, and 16 bases lay between the germline ends. In DNA, the CDR3 is TGTGCCAGCTTCAGTTCAACCCGGACCTACAATGAGCAGTTCTTC. It translates to CASFSSTRTYNEQFF.

This clonotype turned up a few times. V usage is TRBV7-6 and J usage is TRBJ2-2; TRBD1 or TRBD2 may be the D gene (7 bases each). V was cut by 0 bases and J by 6 bases, with 14 bases left in between. The germline V gene encodes CDR1 SGHVS and CDR2 FNYEAQ. The CDR3 is made up of 16 amino acids. The CDR3 DNA follows: TGTGCCAGCAGCTTAGCGGTGACAGGGAGGGCCGGGGAGCTGTTTTTT. It yields the protein CASSLAVTGRAGELFF.

Many counts were recorded for this clonotype. The J gene is TRBJ2-1, the V gene TRBV29-1; 7 bases line up with TRBD1. V shed 3 bases and J 2 bases; nucleotides not matched to a gene: 7. This CDR3 contains 15 residues. CDR1 SQVTM and CDR2 ANQGSEA come from the germline V gene. CDR3: CSVDQAGTAYNEQFF. DNA for the CDR3: TGCAGCGTTGATCAGGCCGGGACAGCCTACAATGAGCAGTTCTTC.